A selection of T cell receptor beta chains follows, all from one sample in a study of Ad26.COV2.S vaccination and SARS-CoV-2 variants. Only in-frame clones appear in the TCRdb table, and some are missing; sequencing was by immunoSEQ multiplex PCR. The sample yields some 480,000 clones, roughly 87% seen once. The sample here was peripheral blood, taken in a trial of Ad26.COV2.S vaccine versus placebo. These TCRs come from a person aged 18-60 years who received the Ad26.COV2.S COVID-19 vaccine or a placebo. Both conserved end residues are part of each CDR3. D genes are given only for firm matches. Size is stated for part of the rows, as once, few or many counts, or as a class when the clone is expanded.

j_gene: TRBJ1-1
d_gene: -
abundance: -
len: 14
v_gene: TRBV18
CDR3nt: TGTGCCAGCTCACCACCAAACAGGGCCTCTGAAGCTTTCTTT
CDR3aa: CASSPPNRASEAFF

j_gene: TRBJ2-2
d_gene: -
abundance: few
len: 15
v_gene: TRBV5-5
CDR3nt: TGTGCCAGCAGCTTGACCGGGGCGAACACCGGGGAGCTGTTTTTT
CDR3aa: CASSLTGANTGELFF

j_gene: TRBJ2-7
d_gene: -
abundance: once
len: 13
v_gene: TRBV27
CDR3nt: TGTGCCAGCAGACCTAACCACAGGGCCGAGCAGTACTTC
CDR3aa: CASRPNHRAEQYF

j_gene: TRBJ1-1
d_gene: -
abundance: -
len: 13
v_gene: TRBV9
CDR3nt: TGTGCCAGCAGCGTAGCCTTGAACACTGAAGCTTTCTTT
CDR3aa: CASSVALNTEAFF

j_gene: TRBJ2-5
d_gene: -
abundance: once
len: 12
v_gene: TRBV6-6
CDR3nt: TGTGCCAGCAGTTCTGGGGGAGGAACCCAGTACTTC
CDR3aa: CASSSGGGTQYF

j_gene: TRBJ2-1
d_gene: -
abundance: -
len: 14
v_gene: TRBV2
CDR3nt: TGTGCCAGCAGGGGCATAGGGTCCTACAATGAGCAGTTCTTC
CDR3aa: CASRGIGSYNEQFF

j_gene: TRBJ2-1
d_gene: TRBD2
abundance: many
len: 15
v_gene: TRBV19
CDR3nt: TGTGCCAGTACCTATGGCACGACTAGCGGCAATGAGCAGTTCTTC
CDR3aa: CASTYGTTSGNEQFF

j_gene: TRBJ1-5
d_gene: TRBD1
abundance: -
len: 15
v_gene: TRBV28
CDR3nt: TGTGCCAGCAGACCCGGGACAGGGGACAATCAGCCCCAGCATTTT
CDR3aa: CASRPGTGDNQPQHF

j_gene: TRBJ2-2
d_gene: TRBD2
abundance: once
len: 15
v_gene: TRBV24-1
CDR3nt: TGTGCCACCAGTGGGGTAGCGGGAATCACCGGGGAGCTGTTTTTT
CDR3aa: CATSGVAGITGELFF

j_gene: TRBJ1-1
d_gene: TRBD1
abundance: -
len: 16
v_gene: TRBV7-8
CDR3nt: TGTGCCACAGGGGGAAGGGCGGGACAGGGGGACACTGAAGCTTTCTTT
CDR3aa: CATGGRAGQGDTEAFF

j_gene: TRBJ2-7
d_gene: -
abundance: -
len: 14
v_gene: TRBV19
CDR3nt: TGTGCCAGTAGTACCACAGGGAGCTCCTACGAGCAGTACTTC
CDR3aa: CASSTTGSSYEQYF

j_gene: TRBJ2-7
d_gene: -
abundance: -
len: 14
v_gene: TRBV5-4
CDR3nt: TGTGCCAGCAGACGGCGGGGTATGGCCTACGAGCAGTACTTC
CDR3aa: CASRRRGMAYEQYF

j_gene: TRBJ2-7
d_gene: -
abundance: -
len: 15
v_gene: TRBV7-2
CDR3nt: TGTGCCAGCAGCTTAGCCGGGGGTGGGGACTACGAGCAGTACTTC
CDR3aa: CASSLAGGGDYEQYF

j_gene: TRBJ2-1
d_gene: TRBD1
abundance: few
len: 15
v_gene: TRBV7-9
CDR3nt: TGTGCCAGCAGCTTCGGGACAGGGGGTATTAATGAGCAGTTCTTC
CDR3aa: CASSFGTGGINEQFF

j_gene: TRBJ1-2
d_gene: TRBD1
abundance: -
len: 17
v_gene: TRBV18
CDR3nt: TGTGCCAGCTCACCACTCGACAGGGGGTTGTCTAACTATGGCTACACCTTC
CDR3aa: CASSPLDRGLSNYGYTF

j_gene: TRBJ1-1
d_gene: TRBD1
abundance: once
len: 19
v_gene: TRBV30
CDR3nt: TGTGCCTGGAGTGGGGGGATCCGGGACAGTGGTCTTCAGAACACTGAAGCTTTCTTT
CDR3aa: CAWSGGIRDSGLQNTEAFF

j_gene: TRBJ2-1
d_gene: TRBD2
abundance: -
len: 16
v_gene: TRBV19
CDR3nt: TGTGCCAGTAGACCCGGGACTAGCGGTACCTACAATGAGCAGTTCTTC
CDR3aa: CASRPGTSGTYNEQFF

j_gene: TRBJ2-3
d_gene: -
abundance: -
len: 20
v_gene: TRBV28
CDR3nt: TGTGCCAGCAGTTTATTGGGAGGGTCAGGGGGCCTTGCCGGCACAGATACGCAGTATTTT
CDR3aa: CASSLLGGSGGLAGTDTQYF

j_gene: TRBJ2-1
d_gene: TRBD1
abundance: -
len: 15
v_gene: TRBV2
CDR3nt: TGTGCCAGCAGTTCGACAGGGCGGCCCTACAATGAGCAGTTCTTC
CDR3aa: CASSSTGRPYNEQFF

j_gene: TRBJ2-1
d_gene: TRBD1
abundance: -
len: 15
v_gene: TRBV6-5
CDR3nt: TGTGCCAGCAGTCTAGGGGGCAGCCAATACAATGAGCAGTTCTTC
CDR3aa: CASSLGGSQYNEQFF

j_gene: TRBJ2-1
d_gene: -
abundance: -
len: 14
v_gene: TRBV5-5
CDR3nt: TGTGCCAGCAGCTTGGCCTGGGGGTACAATGAGCAGTTCTTC
CDR3aa: CASSLAWGYNEQFF

j_gene: TRBJ1-6
d_gene: -
abundance: -
len: 14
v_gene: TRBV5-5
CDR3nt: TGTGCCAGCAGCATGGGGAGCCTTAATTCACCCCTCCACTTT
CDR3aa: CASSMGSLNSPLHF

j_gene: TRBJ2-5
d_gene: -
abundance: -
len: 15
v_gene: TRBV10-3
CDR3nt: TGTGCCATCAGTGAAAAAACCGAGAGGGTAGAGACCCAGTACTTC
CDR3aa: CAISEKTERVETQYF

j_gene: TRBJ2-3
d_gene: TRBD2
abundance: -
len: 14
v_gene: TRBV6-5
CDR3nt: TGTGCCAGCGGCGTACTAGCGGGAGAGGGTACGCAGTATTTT
CDR3aa: CASGVLAGEGTQYF

j_gene: TRBJ2-1
d_gene: -
abundance: -
len: 17
v_gene: TRBV7-3
CDR3nt: TGTGCCAGCAGCTTAGGCCACCGATCGAGCTCCTACAATGAGCAGTTCTTC
CDR3aa: CASSLGHRSSSYNEQFF

j_gene: TRBJ1-2
d_gene: -
abundance: -
len: 15
v_gene: TRBV6-2/TRBV6-3
CDR3nt: TGTGCCAGCAGTCAAGCGGGCAGGGAGTACGGTGGCTACACCTTC
CDR3aa: CASSQAGREYGGYTF

j_gene: TRBJ1-2
d_gene: -
abundance: -
len: 13
v_gene: TRBV12-3/TRBV12-4
CDR3nt: TGTGCCAGCAGCCGTCAGGCTCTCTATGGCTACACCTTC
CDR3aa: CASSRQALYGYTF

j_gene: TRBJ2-1
d_gene: -
abundance: -
len: 15
v_gene: TRBV7-9
CDR3nt: TGTGCCAGCAGCCGTCGGTCGGGCTCCTACAATGAGCAGTTCTTC
CDR3aa: CASSRRSGSYNEQFF

j_gene: TRBJ2-3
d_gene: -
abundance: -
len: 13
v_gene: TRBV3-1/TRBV3-2
CDR3nt: TGTGCCAGCAGCCGGGACGGGACAGATACGCAGTATTTT
CDR3aa: CASSRDGTDTQYF

j_gene: TRBJ2-1
d_gene: -
abundance: -
len: 15
v_gene: TRBV6-5
CDR3nt: TGTGCCAGCAGTCAGAACCCGGTTTCCTACAATGAGCAGTTCTTC
CDR3aa: CASSQNPVSYNEQFF

j_gene: TRBJ2-7
d_gene: -
abundance: -
len: 17
v_gene: TRBV9
CDR3nt: TGTGCCAGCAGCCGTTCGCAGCAGGGTTCCGCTTTGTACGAGCAGTACTTC
CDR3aa: CASSRSQQGSALYEQYF

j_gene: TRBJ2-1
d_gene: -
abundance: -
len: 14
v_gene: TRBV2
CDR3nt: TGTGCCAGCAAACGTAGCGGCCCATACAATGAGCAGTTCTTC
CDR3aa: CASKRSGPYNEQFF

j_gene: TRBJ2-1
d_gene: TRBD1
abundance: -
len: 18
v_gene: TRBV5-6
CDR3nt: TGTGCCAGCAGCTCCCGGAACTCCGGGACAGGGCTATACAATGAGCAGTTCTTC
CDR3aa: CASSSRNSGTGLYNEQFF

j_gene: TRBJ2-7
d_gene: -
abundance: once
len: 12
v_gene: TRBV11-1
CDR3nt: TGTGCCAGCGGCGGCCCCAGCTACGAGCAGTACTTC
CDR3aa: CASGGPSYEQYF

j_gene: TRBJ2-3
d_gene: TRBD2
abundance: -
len: 12
v_gene: TRBV29-1
CDR3nt: TGCAGCGTTGATAGCGGGACAGATACGCAGTATTTT
CDR3aa: CSVDSGTDTQYF

j_gene: TRBJ2-7
d_gene: TRBD1
abundance: -
len: 13
v_gene: TRBV28
CDR3nt: TGTGCCAGCAACCGGGACAGGGCCCACGAGCAGTACTTC
CDR3aa: CASNRDRAHEQYF

j_gene: TRBJ2-1
d_gene: TRBD2
abundance: -
len: 14
v_gene: TRBV30
CDR3nt: TGTGCCTTAGGGACTAGCGGGAGAATATATGAGCAGTTCTTC
CDR3aa: CALGTSGRIYEQFF

j_gene: TRBJ1-1
d_gene: TRBD1
abundance: -
len: 16
v_gene: TRBV7-2
CDR3nt: TGTGCCAGCAGCTTGGGGGTGGGGCAGAGACAGGGCGCCGCTTTCTTT
CDR3aa: CASSLGVGQRQGAAFF

j_gene: TRBJ1-1
d_gene: TRBD1
abundance: -
len: 16
v_gene: TRBV5-1
CDR3nt: TGCGCCAGCAGCCGTCTGATCGACAGGGACGGCACTGAAGCTTTCTTT
CDR3aa: CASSRLIDRDGTEAFF

j_gene: TRBJ1-5
d_gene: -
abundance: -
len: 19
v_gene: TRBV19
CDR3nt: TGTGCCAGTAGGCGCCGGGACGCACAAAAAATTTATAGCAATCAGCCCCAGCATTTT
CDR3aa: CASRRRDAQKIYSNQPQHF

j_gene: TRBJ1-3
d_gene: -
abundance: -
len: 16
v_gene: TRBV2
CDR3nt: TGTGCCAGCAGACTTTCCCCGGGACAAGGGGGAAACACCATATATTTT
CDR3aa: CASRLSPGQGGNTIYF

j_gene: TRBJ2-3
d_gene: -
abundance: -
len: 13
v_gene: TRBV7-2
CDR3nt: TGTGCCAGCAGCTTAGTTTACAAAGATACGCAGTATTTT
CDR3aa: CASSLVYKDTQYF

j_gene: TRBJ2-7
d_gene: TRBD1
abundance: -
len: 14
v_gene: TRBV24-1
CDR3nt: TGTGCCACCAGTTCTGCTCAGGGGGCGGGGGAGCAGTACTTC
CDR3aa: CATSSAQGAGEQYF

j_gene: TRBJ2-2
d_gene: -
abundance: -
len: 14
v_gene: TRBV25-1
CDR3nt: TGTGCCAGCAGTGAATCCGCGGGGTCCGGGGAGCTGTTTTTT
CDR3aa: CASSESAGSGELFF

j_gene: TRBJ1-1
d_gene: -
abundance: -
len: 15
v_gene: TRBV5-4
CDR3nt: TGTGCCAGCACCCGCACGACAGGAATGAACACTGAAGCTTTCTTT
CDR3aa: CASTRTTGMNTEAFF

j_gene: TRBJ2-3
d_gene: -
abundance: -
len: 13
v_gene: TRBV12-3/TRBV12-4
CDR3nt: TGTGCCAGCAGTTTATCGACTCCCAGCTCGCAGTATTTT
CDR3aa: CASSLSTPSSQYF